This TCR beta chain emerged from a study of blood T cell repertoires in COVID-19. The overall study: T cells, B-cell-depleted T cells, or PBMCs provided the cDNA or gDNA that served as material.

CDR3 length equals 16 residues. Trimming at V came to 2 bases and at J to 3 bases, leaving 4 bases not matched to a gene. Germline V gives CDR1 MNHEY, CDR2 SVGAGI. Original analysis: From reference gene primer amplification, estimates of nucleated cell counts were derived. The repertoire was sequenced with immunoSEQ multiplex PCR; TCRdb's copy has only in-frame clones and lacks some. V and J calls and clone size come straight from that table; D and trimming were deduced from the DNA. The table shows roughly 250,000 clones, with 82% occurring only once. J is TRBJ2-1 and V is TRBV6-5; 10 bases are a match to TRBD1. Material for sequencing was peripheral blood. The sequence came from a woman between 70 and 85 years old with acute or convalescent COVID-19. This chain's CDR3 is CASSYLGTGDYNEQFF. The CDR3 DNA follows: TGTGCCAGCAGTTACCTGGGGACAGGGGACTACAATGAGCAGTTCTTC.